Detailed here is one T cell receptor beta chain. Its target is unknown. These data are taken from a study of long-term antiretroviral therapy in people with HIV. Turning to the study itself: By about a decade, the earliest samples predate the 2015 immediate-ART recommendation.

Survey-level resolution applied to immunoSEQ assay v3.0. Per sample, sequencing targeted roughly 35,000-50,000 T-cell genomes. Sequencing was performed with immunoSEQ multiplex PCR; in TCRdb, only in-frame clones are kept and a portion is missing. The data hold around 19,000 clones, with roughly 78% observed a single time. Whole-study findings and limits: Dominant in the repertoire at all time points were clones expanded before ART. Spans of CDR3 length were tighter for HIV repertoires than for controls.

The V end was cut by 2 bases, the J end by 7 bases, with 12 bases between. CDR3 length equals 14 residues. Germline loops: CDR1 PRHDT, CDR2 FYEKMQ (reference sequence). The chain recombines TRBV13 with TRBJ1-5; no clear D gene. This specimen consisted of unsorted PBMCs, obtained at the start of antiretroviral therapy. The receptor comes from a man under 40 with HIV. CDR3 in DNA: TGTGCCAGCAGCTTAAGGTCGGGGAACCAGCCCCAGCATTTT. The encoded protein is CASSLRSGNQPQHF.